The T cell receptor beta chain described here comes from a study of blood T cell repertoires in COVID-19. On the study more broadly: COVID-19 samples, acute and convalescent, were from the United States, Italy and Spain. T cells, B-cell-depleted T cells, or PBMCs provided the cDNA or gDNA that served as material.

Repertoires were generated with immunoSEQ multiplex PCR, while TCRdb's copy carries only in-frame clones and drops some. The repertoire includes around 100,000 clones, about four fifths of them detected once, and around 9.4% sits in the top ten. Germline V gene sequence: CDR1 SGHRS, CDR2 YFSETQ. The CDR3 contains 18 residues. V lost 4 bases to trimming and J lost 2 bases; unmatched junction nucleotides: 8. The source material was peripheral blood. V and J are TRBV5-1 and TRBJ2-5; 16 nucleotides agree with TRBD2. This TCR came from a man aged 40-49 years with active or convalescent COVID-19. The CDR3 loop reads CASSRGTSGGASQETQYF. CDR3 DNA: TGCGCCAGCAGCAGAGGGACTAGCGGGGGGGCTTCTCAAGAGACCCAGTACTTC.